This is a list of T cell receptor beta chains from one sample in a study of T cells expressing NK-cell markers. Following a re-call of the 5' RACE reads, TCRdb has one entry per CDR3 protein and lacks DNA. The sample totals a few hundred thousand distinct CDR3 sequences. What was sequenced was blood T cells: a sorted CD56 or NKG2C T cell subset, CD4+ or CD8+ T cells, or bulk PBMC T cells (not recorded which). These receptors were taken from a man younger than 35 in good health. Each CDR3 is given with its conserved first and last residue.

TRBJ1-5,TRBV20-1,CSATAGNQPQHF
TRBJ2-1,TRBV6-2/TRBV6-3,CASSSRENRGSEQFF
TRBJ2-3,TRBV5-5,CASSSGTSSHPQYF
TRBJ1-5,TRBV20-1,CSAIRRGRGDQPQHF
TRBJ2-1,TRBV6-5,CASSYPHQGKYEQFF
TRBJ2-7,TRBV7-8,CASSSTTSGRANEQYF
TRBJ2-4,TRBV11-3,CASSSPMSVQYF
TRBJ2-1,TRBV7-2,CASRAWDNEQFF
TRBJ2-3,TRBV29-1,CSVVSRFVDTQYF
TRBJ2-3,TRBV12-3/TRBV12-4,CASSSQGRSTDTQYF
TRBJ2-2,TRBV12-3/TRBV12-4,CASSSPAAFTGELFF
TRBJ1-3,TRBV12-3/TRBV12-4,CASSLDLTDSSGNTIYF
TRBJ2-1,TRBV2,CASTRDVESWRLNEQFF
TRBJ2-1,TRBV7-2,CASSSPGLAGWFF
TRBJ1-2,TRBV30,CAHGLQGAEGYTF
TRBJ1-2,TRBV4-1,CASSQDTRTPGGYTF
TRBJ1-2,TRBV3-1,CASSQDGGNYGYTF
TRBJ2-3,TRBV6-5,CASSYRGRGGTDTQYF
TRBJ2-2,TRBV5-5,CASSPLKVGELFF
TRBJ2-1,TRBV27,CASSPPGLAGYNEQFF
TRBJ2-2,TRBV24-1,CATSGVSGTNTGELFF
TRBJ2-1,TRBV27,CASSPGQLHSEQFF
TRBJ1-1,TRBV6-1,CASSAHGRGGATEAFF
TRBJ2-7,TRBV5-4,CASSQSAKGILEQYF
TRBJ2-3,TRBV10-3,CAIRGPGLAETSTDTQYF
TRBJ2-7,TRBV5-5,CASRDTRQGAEQYF
TRBJ2-1,TRBV3-1,CASSPQHHSYNEQFF
TRBJ2-6,TRBV6-2/TRBV6-3,CASVFSGANVLTF